Presented here are 15 T cell receptor beta chains from one specimen sequenced in a study of T cell responses to AZD1222 COVID-19 vaccine. Profiling relied on immunoSEQ multiplex PCR, and the TCRdb table lists in-frame clones only, not all of them. The sample contains 95,000 to 100,000 clones, about 89% of which appear only once. Sequenced here: peripheral blood, sampled 28 days after the second AZD1222 dose. The receptors were sampled from an adult who received the AZD1222 COVID-19 vaccine.

J is TRBJ2-4 and V is TRBV19, with a possible D match to TRBD1 (5 bases). Trimming left V 5 bases short and J 4 bases short, with 12 bases between. Germline V gene data show CDR1 as LNHDA and CDR2 as SQIVND (reference sequence). CDR3 length: 14 residues. Written as DNA, the CDR3 is TGTGCCAGTAGTGTGCAGGGATCTAAAAACATTCAGTACTTC. Residues: CASSVQGSKNIQYF. The variable domain in full, completed from reference TRBV19 and TRBJ2-4, reads DGGITQSPKYLFRKEGQNVTLSCEQNLNHDAMYWYRQDPGQGLRLIYYSQIVNDFQKGDIAEGYSVSREKKESFPLTVTSAQKNPTAFYLCASSVQGSKNIQYFGAGTRLSVL.

This clone was seen more than once but under ten times. The chain links TRBV6-5 to TRBJ1-6; D perhaps matches TRBD1 (5 bases). The germline V and J ends were trimmed by 6 bases and 7 bases, with 16 bases remaining between them. The CDR3 consists of 15 residues. Germline values: CDR1 MNHEY, CDR2 SVGAGI. CDR3 in DNA: TGTGCCAGCAGCGCTGCAGCCCAGGGCAATTCACCCCTCCACTTT. It codes for CASSAAAQGNSPLHF.

The V gene is TRBV6-2 or TRBV6-3, the J gene TRBJ2-1; D ambiguous. The CDR3 is 14 amino acids. Germline V gives CDR1 MNHEY, CDR2 SVGEGT. Between the trimmed V and J ends, which lost 4 bases and 5 bases, there was a span of 12 bases. The CDR3 loop is CASSSQLTNNEQFF. DNA for the CDR3: TGTGCCAGCAGTTCCCAACTCACCAACAATGAGCAGTTCTTC.

This clone has just a few counts. The rearrangement links TRBV7-8 to TRBJ1-6; weak D call: TRBD1 (5 bases). The CDR3 sequence is 15 residues long. Trimming took 4 bases from V and 2 from J, leaving 9 bases between them. Germline values: CDR1 SGHVS, CDR2 FQNEAQ. CDR3 protein: CASSSRATYNSPLHF. CDR3 bases: TGTGCCAGCAGCTCCAGGGCTACCTATAATTCACCCCTCCACTTT.

The V and J genes are TRBV27 and TRBJ1-5, with 7 bases lining up with TRBD1. The CDR3 is 15 amino acids. Losses at the gene ends were 4 bases for V and 0 bases for J; bases not matched to a gene: 3. Germline loops: CDR1 MNHEY, CDR2 SMNVEV (reference sequence). The CDR3 protein is CASSSGQYSNQPQHF. CDR3 sequence (DNA): TGTGCCAGCAGTTCGGGACAGTATAGCAATCAGCCCCAGCATTTT.

The V call is TRBV9, the J call TRBJ1-2; D is uncertain. The V end was cut by 0 bases, the J end by 2 bases, with 8 bases between. CDR3 length: 14 amino acids. Germline lookup yields CDR1 SGDLS and CDR2 YYNGEE. The CDR3 DNA reads as TGTGCCAGCAGCGTAGCAGGAGACAACTATGGCTACACCTTC. It specifies CASSVAGDNYGYTF.

This chain connects TRBV19 to TRBJ1-1; TRBD1 might be the D (6 bases). Per the germline V gene, CDR1 is LNHDA and CDR2 is SQIVND (reference sequence). The CDR3 runs 16 residues. V gave up 1 base and J gave up 1 base, with 13 bases separating them. This CDR3 reads CASSIVGGAGNTEAFF. Here the CDR3 DNA reads TGTGCCAGTAGTATAGTCGGGGGCGCTGGGAACACTGAAGCTTTCTTT. Variable domain in full (rest from reference TRBV19 and TRBJ1-1): DGGITQSPKYLFRKEGQNVTLSCEQNLNHDAMYWYRQDPGQGLRLIYYSQIVNDFQKGDIAEGYSVSREKKESFPLTVTSAQKNPTAFYLCASSIVGGAGNTEAFFGQGTRLTVV.

This clone has only one observation. The V and J genes are TRBV5-4 and TRBJ2-1; D assignment may be TRBD1 or TRBD2 (5 bases each). The V end lost 2 bases, the J end lost 6 bases, and 12 bases lay between the germline ends. Per the germline V gene, CDR1 is SGHNT and CDR2 is YYREEE (reference sequence). The CDR3 contains 14 residues. In nucleotides, the CDR3 is TGTGCCAGCAGCTTACCATCAGGGAGCAATGAGCAGTTCTTC. The encoded protein is CASSLPSGSNEQFF.

The gene calls are TRBV7-9 and TRBJ1-2, with D possibly matching TRBD1 (5 bases). CDR1 is SEHNR and CDR2 is FQNEAQ in the germline V gene (reference sequence). The CDR3 contains 14 residues. Trimming pared 0 bases from V and 6 bases from J, leaving 11 bases between. CDR3 DNA sequence: TGTGCCAGCAGCTTAGCGTGGGGCATCGATGGCTACACCTTC. Its protein product is CASSLAWGIDGYTF.

The genes are TRBV5-1 and TRBJ2-1; no reliable D call. V was shortened by 3 bases and J by 4 bases, with 11 bases between the two germline ends. Germline lookup yields CDR1 SGHRS and CDR2 YFSETQ. This CDR3 has 14 amino acids. The CDR3 sequence: CASSSTILYNEQFF. The CDR3 nucleotides are TGCGCCAGCAGCTCGACCATTTTATACAATGAGCAGTTCTTC.

J is TRBJ2-3 and V is TRBV7-2; a possible D gene is TRBD2 (5 bases). The CDR3 totals 16 residues. Trimming took off 1 base at V and 5 bases at J, with 16 bases between the two ends. Germline lookup yields CDR1 SGHTA and CDR2 FQGNSA. The CDR3 spells CASSLDAALGRDTQYF. Written as DNA, the CDR3 is TGTGCCAGCAGCTTAGACGCAGCACTGGGGAGAGATACGCAGTATTTT.

This chain uses TRBV19 with TRBJ1-5; D is unclear. Trimming left V 3 bases short and J 2 bases short, with 8 bases between. CDR3 length: 14 amino acids. Looked up from germline, CDR1 is LNHDA and CDR2 is SQIVND (reference sequence). The chain's CDR3 is CASSIAEGNQPQHF. The CDR3 coding sequence is TGTGCCAGTAGTATCGCTGAGGGCAATCAGCCCCAGCATTTT.

The chain has TRBV19 and TRBJ1-2, with 8 bases fitting TRBD1. The CDR3 totals 16 residues. The germline V gene has CDR1 LNHDA and CDR2 SQIVND (reference sequence). V shed 5 bases, J shed 4 bases, and the junction held 12 bases outside the gene matches. CDR3 protein: CASSPLGQGLGYGYTF. The CDR3 bases are TGTGCCAGTAGTCCCCTTGGACAGGGTTTGGGCTATGGCTACACCTTC.

The rearrangement uses TRBV6-1 and TRBJ2-7; D is unclear. The V gene's germline CDR1 is MNHNS and CDR2 SASEGT. V was clipped by 1 base and J by 3 bases, with 16 bases between them. This CDR3 contains 16 residues. CDR3 in DNA: TGTGCCAGCAGTGAAGGGCAGGTGATCGCTTTCTACGAGCAGTACTTC. Protein product: CASSEGQVIAFYEQYF.

The rearrangement uses TRBV15 and TRBJ2-2, with a weak D call TRBD1 (6 bases). V lost 7 bases to trimming and J lost 4 bases, with 13 bases between them. This CDR3 region has 14 residues. In germline, CDR1 is LNHNV, CDR2 YYDKDF (reference sequence). CDR3 DNA: TGTGCCACCAACAAGCCAGGGGTCACCGGGGAGCTGTTTTTT. Translated, it gives CATNKPGVTGELFF.